The 30 T cell receptor beta chains below all came from one sample that was sequenced in a study of somatic mutations in cytotoxic T cells in rheumatoid arthritis. Using immunoSEQ multiplex PCR, the repertoire was profiled, and TCRdb retains in-frame clones only, with some absent. The sample lists fewer than 25,000 clones, about four fifths occurring once. The specimen was CD8+ T cells sorted from blood. These receptors were obtained from an adult with rheumatoid arthritis.

The rearrangement joins TRBV7-9 to TRBJ1-5; D call uncertain. The germline CDR1 and CDR2 sequences are SEHNR and FQNEAQ (reference sequence). V was shortened by 5 bases and J by 4 bases, with 15 bases between the two germline ends. The CDR3 covers 15 residues. The CDR3 DNA sequence: TGTGCCAGCAGCCAAGACACTCGACTAAATCAGCCCCAGCATTTT. Its protein is CASSQDTRLNQPQHF.

This chain joins TRBV15 and TRBJ2-7, with a possible D match to TRBD2 (5 bases). With 5 bases removed from V and 2 bases from J, the gap between germline ends came to 16 bases. From germline, CDR1 is LNHNV and CDR2 YYDKDF (reference sequence). The CDR3 length is 15 residues. The CDR3 nucleotides are TGTGCCACCAGCCCCGACCGGGATCCGCCCTACGAGCAGTACTTC. This sequence encodes CATSPDRDPPYEQYF.

The chain carries TRBV5-8 and TRBJ2-1; D may be TRBD1 (5 bases). The CDR3 totals 16 residues. V lost 0 bases and J 0 bases, leaving 10 bases between the germline ends. Germline CDR1 and CDR2: SGHTS and YDEGEE. CDR3 coding DNA: TGTGCCAGCAGCTTGGCACAGGATAGCTCCTACAATGAGCAGTTCTTC. Translation: CASSLAQDSSYNEQFF.

The gene calls are TRBV29-1 and TRBJ1-2; D is perhaps TRBD1 (5 bases). The V gene's germline CDR1 is SQVTM and CDR2 ANQGSEA. Trimming pared 4 bases from V and 3 bases from J, leaving 15 bases between. This CDR3 contains 14 residues. For the CDR3, the DNA is TGCAGCGTTGGGGATTGGGGAGGGGACTATGGCTACACCTTC. Amino acid sequence: CSVGDWGGDYGYTF.

J is TRBJ2-5 and V is TRBV4-1; D is unresolved. From germline, CDR1 is MGHRA and CDR2 YSYEKL. Trimming pared 4 bases from V and 5 bases from J, leaving 11 bases between. This CDR3 has 13 amino acids. Here the CDR3 DNA reads TGCGCCAGCAGCCCCCAGCCCAGGGAGACCCAGTACTTC. Its protein is CASSPQPRETQYF.

The chain combines TRBV19 with TRBJ2-7; D gene uncertain. Trimming took 3 bases from V and 2 from J, leaving 8 bases between them. The CDR3 extends over 13 amino acids. Germline CDR1 LNHDA, CDR2 SQIVND (reference sequence). The chain's CDR3 is CASSIAQPYEQYF. Here the CDR3 DNA reads TGTGCCAGTAGTATCGCCCAACCCTACGAGCAGTACTTC.

In this sample, this clone turned up once. The V call is TRBV5-6, the J call TRBJ1-6, with D uncertain. This CDR3 contains 16 residues. CDR1 SGHDT and CDR2 YYEEEE come from the germline V gene. V was shortened by 0 bases and J by 9 bases, with 16 bases between the two germline ends. The DNA of the CDR3 is TGTGCCAGCAGCTTGGGATTGGAGAATTGGATTTCACCCCTCCACTTT. Translation: CASSLGLENWISPLHF.

CDR3 bases: TGCGCCAGCAGCCAAGATAGTTGGAGGACAGGGGGCGGTAATGAAAAACTGTTTTTT. Translating it yields CASSQDSWRTGGGNEKLFF. The chain couples TRBV4-3 to TRBJ1-4; 11 nucleotides align to TRBD1. CDR3 size: 19 residues. V lost 0 bases, J lost 4 bases, and 10 bases stayed unmatched. Germline loops: CDR1 LGHNA, CDR2 YSLEER.

This clone was seen a handful of times. The CDR3 sequence is CASSTRDRLTDTQYF. The CDR3 region has the DNA TGTGCCAGCAGCACCCGGGACAGGCTCACAGATACGCAGTATTTT. The chain employs TRBV9 and TRBJ2-3, with 8 bases aligning to TRBD1. Trimming at V came to 4 bases and at J to 2 bases, leaving 6 bases not matched to a gene. The CDR3 totals 15 residues. Germline CDR1 SGDLS, CDR2 YYNGEE.

The chain recombines TRBV6-5 with TRBJ1-5; TRBD1 matches 7 bases. The CDR3 sequence is 14 residues long. V lost 7 bases to trimming and J lost 0 bases; unmatched junction nucleotides: 3. Germline V gives CDR1 MNHEY, CDR2 SVGAGI. CDR3 loop: CASTQGGSNQPQHF. CDR3 nucleotide sequence: TGTGCCAGCACCCAGGGGGGTAGCAATCAGCCCCAGCATTTT.

V is TRBV7-2 and J is TRBJ2-7, with 10 bases matching TRBD1. The CDR3 is 16 residues long. The germline V gene has CDR1 SGHTA and CDR2 FQGNSA. Trimming at V came to 1 base and at J to 4 bases, leaving 7 bases not matched to a gene. CDR3 bases: TGTGCCAGCAGCTTAGGGGGACAGGGGTTTGGTTACGAGCAGTACTTC. This gives the protein CASSLGGQGFGYEQYF.

CDR3 DNA: TGTGCCAGCAGTACCCGGGACTACTCCTACGAGCAGTACTTC. Its translation: CASSTRDYSYEQYF. This chain links TRBV28 with TRBJ2-7, with 7 bases fitting TRBD2. V trimming: 5 bases; J trimming: 0 bases; junction bases outside the gene matches: 4. Germline lookup yields CDR1 MDHEN and CDR2 SYDVKM. CDR3 length: 14 residues.

This sequence joins TRBV4-3 and TRBJ1-1; tentative D call: TRBD1 (6 bases). V was cut by 4 bases and J by 4 bases, with 16 bases left in between. The CDR3 sequence is 15 residues long. Germline V CDR1 and CDR2: LGHNA, YSLEER. This CDR3 is CASSRETSGATEAFF. CDR3 in DNA: TGCGCCAGCAGCCGAGAAACCTCGGGGGCCACTGAAGCTTTCTTT.

This sequence joins TRBV4-3 and TRBJ1-4; D is unresolved. Germline CDR1 reads LGHNA; CDR2 reads YSLEER. Trimming pared 0 bases from V and 6 bases from J, leaving 8 bases between. The CDR3 sequence is 14 residues long. CDR3 loop: CASSQDVSHEKLFF. CDR3 nucleotides: TGCGCCAGCAGCCAAGATGTCAGCCATGAAAAACTGTTTTTT.

The rearrangement joins TRBV7-9 to TRBJ1-2, with 12 nucleotides matching TRBD1. V lost 5 bases, J lost 12 bases, and 4 bases stayed unmatched. The CDR3 covers 12 residues. Germline V lookup: CDR1 SEHNR, CDR2 FQNEAQ (reference sequence). The CDR3, as DNA: TGTGCCAGCAGCCAGGGACAGGGGGCTAACACCTTC. Its translation: CASSQGQGANTF.

The genes are TRBV10-3 and TRBJ2-7; tentatively, D is TRBD1 or TRBD2 (5 bases each). V lost 6 bases and J 0 bases, leaving 18 bases between the germline ends. In germline, CDR1 is ENHRY, CDR2 SYGVKD. The CDR3 is 16 residues long. CDR3 bases: TGTGCCATCAGCGCCAACTTGGCAGGGACCTCCTACGAGCAGTACTTC. As protein: CAISANLAGTSYEQYF.

The V and J genes are TRBV5-6 and TRBJ2-7; no firm D call. This CDR3 comprises 12 residues. Deletions cut 1 base from V and 3 bases from J, with 5 bases between. Germline values: CDR1 SGHDT, CDR2 YYEEEE. CDR3 coding DNA: TGTGCCAGCAGCTTGTATGGCTACGAGCAGTACTTC. It is translated as CASSLYGYEQYF.

This chain links TRBV6-5 with TRBJ1-1, with D unresolved. CDR3 size: 13 residues. Germline V gene lookup returns CDR1 MNHEY and CDR2 SVGAGI. V lost 2 bases, J lost 0 bases, and 4 bases lay in between. Written as DNA, the CDR3 is TGTGCCAGCAGTTACGACCTGAACACTGAAGCTTTCTTT. Its translation is CASSYDLNTEAFF.

The chain uses TRBV5-5 and TRBJ1-2; 7 bases agree with TRBD1. From germline, CDR1 is SGHKS and CDR2 YYEKEE (reference sequence). The CDR3 has 15 residues. V shed 0 bases and J 5 bases; nucleotides not matched to a gene: 7. CDR3 residues: CASSLGGTASYGYTF. The CDR3 nucleotides read TGTGCCAGCAGCTTGGGAGGGACAGCGAGTTATGGCTACACCTTC.

The chain is built from TRBV5-5 and TRBJ2-3; TRBD2 might be the D (5 bases). Deletions cut 1 base from V and 0 bases from J, with 6 bases between. The CDR3 extends over 14 amino acids. The germline V gene encodes CDR1 SGHKS and CDR2 YYEKEE (reference sequence). CDR3 in amino acids: CASSLPGSTDTQYF. The CDR3 region has the DNA TGTGCCAGCAGCTTGCCGGGAAGCACAGATACGCAGTATTTT.

The chain combines TRBV5-6 with TRBJ2-1; no definite D call. Trimming stripped 4 bases from V and 10 bases from J, with 9 bases between. CDR1 SGHDT and CDR2 YYEEEE come from the germline V gene. The CDR3 is made up of 11 amino acids. The CDR3, as DNA: TGTGCCAGCAGCCCCGGAGTGGAGCAGTTCTTC. Translated, it gives CASSPGVEQFF.

V gene TRBV28 combines with J gene TRBJ2-1; D call uncertain. The CDR3 sequence is 12 residues long. Trimming took off 1 base at V and 14 bases at J, with 12 bases between the two ends. Per the germline V gene, CDR1 is MDHEN and CDR2 is SYDVKM. CDR3: CASSLLDEQEFF. The CDR3 DNA reads as TGTGCCAGCAGTTTATTAGACGAGCAGGAGTTCTTC.

This chain joins TRBV6-6 and TRBJ2-3; 7 bases are shared with TRBD1. The CDR3 sequence is 15 residues long. The V segment lost 0 bases and the J segment 9 bases; nucleotides outside the gene matches: 9. The germline V gene has CDR1 MNHNY and CDR2 SVGAGI (reference sequence). The CDR3 region has the DNA TGTGCCAGCAGTTACTCACAGGGGCCGCTAGGGACGCAGTATTTT. It is translated as CASSYSQGPLGTQYF.

This sequence joins TRBV6-6 and TRBJ1-3; D is perhaps TRBD1 (6 bases). This CDR3 has 16 residues. V was shortened by 6 bases and J by 4 bases, with 19 bases between the two germline ends. Germline CDR1 is MNHNY and CDR2 is SVGAGI (reference sequence). The CDR3 bases are TGTGCCAGCAGCCAGGACCAGGGGCCGTCCGGAAACACCATATATTTT. Residues: CASSQDQGPSGNTIYF.

This clone was detected once. The rearrangement joins TRBV19 to TRBJ2-2; D perhaps matches TRBD2 (7 bases). The V end was cut by 4 bases, the J end by 1 base, with 19 bases between. The CDR3 sequence is 18 residues long. Germline V gene lookup returns CDR1 LNHDA and CDR2 SQIVND (reference sequence). The CDR3 nucleotides are TGTGCCAGTAGTACTCCCGTAGGGGGGGCTTTGAACACCGGGGAGCTGTTTTTT. Its translation is CASSTPVGGALNTGELFF.

V and J are TRBV2 and TRBJ1-3; 10 bases fit TRBD1. V lost 6 bases to trimming and J lost 4 bases; unmatched junction nucleotides: 6. CDR3 length: 15 amino acids. Germline CDR1 reads SNHLY; CDR2 reads FYNNEI. In DNA form, the CDR3 reads TGTGCCAGCAGCGACAGGGGGCGCGGAGGAAACACCATATATTTT. Translating gives CASSDRGRGGNTIYF. The full variable domain, in which reference TRBV2 and TRBJ1-3 provide the parts outside the CDR3, is EPEVTQTPSHQVTQMGQEVILRCVPISNHLYFYWYRQILGQKVEFLVSFYNNEISEKSEIFDDQFSVERPDGSNFTLKIRSTKLEDSAMYFCASSDRGRGGNTIYFGEGSWLTVV.

J is TRBJ1-1 and V is TRBV7-9; TRBD1 might be the D (5 bases). Germline CDR1 reads SEHNR; CDR2 reads FQNEAQ (reference sequence). The ends were cut back, 5 bases at V and 8 bases at J, with 12 bases in the middle. CDR3 length equals 12 residues. This CDR3 is CASSRAGTEAFF. The CDR3 coding sequence is TGTGCCAGCAGCCGTGCTGGGACGGAAGCTTTCTTT.

The chain is built from TRBV5-5 and TRBJ2-7; 8 bases are a match to TRBD1. From germline, CDR1 is SGHKS and CDR2 YYEKEE (reference sequence). CDR3 length equals 15 residues. V dropped 0 bases and J dropped 7; count of bases not matched to a gene: 9. The CDR3 nucleotides are TGTGCCAGCAGCTTGGTGGATCAGGGGGCGGGAGAGCAGTACTTC. Translating gives CASSLVDQGAGEQYF.

The chain uses TRBV2 and TRBJ2-7; 10 bases are a match to TRBD1. CDR1 is SNHLY and CDR2 is FYNNEI in the germline V gene. V shed 5 bases, J shed 0 bases, and the junction held 10 bases outside the gene matches. This CDR3 region has 17 residues. The CDR3 nucleotides read TGTGCCAGCAGTTCCGGGACAGGGGCTTTTAGCTCCTACGAGCAGTACTTC. This sequence encodes CASSSGTGAFSSYEQYF.

This clone was seen a few times. The chain couples TRBV5-1 to TRBJ1-1; D is possibly TRBD1 (5 bases). This CDR3 contains 14 residues. The V gene lost 1 base and the J gene lost 1 base, with 8 bases spanning the gap. Looked up from germline, CDR1 is SGHRS and CDR2 is YFSETQ. The CDR3 DNA is TGCGCCAGCAGCTTGAAGGGGCAGAACACTGAAGCTTTCTTT. It codes for CASSLKGQNTEAFF. Full variable domain (missing parts from reference TRBV5-1 and TRBJ1-1): KAGVTQTPRYLIKTRGQQVTLSCSPISGHRSVSWYQQTPGQGLQFLFEYFSETQRNKGNFPGRFSGRQFSNSRSEMNVSTLELGDSALYLCASSLKGQNTEAFFGQGTRLTVV.